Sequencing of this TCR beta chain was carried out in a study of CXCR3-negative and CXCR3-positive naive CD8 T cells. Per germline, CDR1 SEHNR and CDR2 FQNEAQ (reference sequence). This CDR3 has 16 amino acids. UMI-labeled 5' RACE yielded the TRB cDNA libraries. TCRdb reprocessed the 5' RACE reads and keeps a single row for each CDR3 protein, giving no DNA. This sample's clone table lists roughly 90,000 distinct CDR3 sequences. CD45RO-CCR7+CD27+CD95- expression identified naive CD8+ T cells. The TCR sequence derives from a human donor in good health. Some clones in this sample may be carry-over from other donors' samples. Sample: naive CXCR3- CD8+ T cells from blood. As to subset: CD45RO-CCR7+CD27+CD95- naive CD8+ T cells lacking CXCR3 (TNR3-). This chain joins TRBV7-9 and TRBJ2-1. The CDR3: CASSLGGAEIPNEQFF.